This passage covers 29 T cell receptor beta chains from one sample sequenced in a study of PD-1 blockade in classical Hodgkin lymphoma. Exposure to brentuximab vedotin varied, and each patient had relapsed following autologous stem cell transplantation. The table came from immunoSEQ multiplex PCR; TCRdb's copy has only in-frame clones and leaves some out. The data contain 45,000 or so clones, around 66% of them seen just once; the ten biggest clones take up approximately 9.9%. The sequencing used peripheral blood mononuclear cells (PBMCs), collected at baseline. The receptors derive from a human donor with classical Hodgkin lymphoma.

This clone was observed a single time. This sequence joins TRBV5-6 and TRBJ1-4; TRBD1 aligns across 8 bases. J was trimmed by 7 bases and V by 4 bases; bases with no gene match: 9. Germline V gene data show CDR1 as SGHDT and CDR2 as YYEEEE. This CDR3 region has 15 residues. This CDR3 reads CASSTAGGGSEKLFF. CDR3 bases: TGTGCCAGCAGCACCGCAGGGGGCGGGAGTGAAAAACTGTTTTTT. Full variable domain (rest looked up from reference TRBV5-6 and TRBJ1-4): DAGVTQSPTHLIKTRGQQVTLRCSPKSGHDTVSWYQQALGQGPQFIFQYYEEEERQRGNFPDRFSGHQFPNYSSELNVNALLLGDSALYLCASSTAGGGSEKLFFGSGTQLSVL.

The chain couples TRBV7-8 to TRBJ1-1; D is ambiguous. CDR3 length equals 13 residues. Germline CDR1 and CDR2: SGHVS and FQNEAQ. Trimming pared 3 bases from V and 6 bases from J, leaving 11 bases between. The CDR3 DNA sequence: TGTGCCAGCAGCTTGTACTCAGGTGCTGAAGCTTTCTTT. It is translated as CASSLYSGAEAFF. The entire variable domain, with the rest obtained from reference TRBV7-8 and TRBJ1-1, is as follows: GAGVSQSPRYKVAKRGQDVALRCDPISGHVSLFWYQQALGQGPEFLTYFQNEAQLDKSGLPSDRFFAERPEGSVSTLKIQRTQQEDSAVYLCASSLYSGAEAFFGQGTRLTVV.

J is TRBJ1-5 and V is TRBV5-8; 8 nucleotides line up with TRBD1. The trim removed 0 bases at V and 6 bases at J, leaving 5 bases unmatched. CDR1 is SGHTS and CDR2 is YDEGEE in the germline V gene. The CDR3 sequence is 15 residues long. CDR3 DNA: TGTGCCAGCAGCTTGGAGGCAGGGGGCCGTCAGCCCCAGCATTTT. It is translated as CASSLEAGGRQPQHF. Full variable domain (missing parts from reference TRBV5-8 and TRBJ1-5): EAGVTQSPTHLIKTRGQQATLRCSPISGHTSVYWYQQALGLGLQFLLWYDEGEERNRGNFPPRFSGRQFPNYSSELNVNALELEDSALYLCASSLEAGGRQPQHFGDGTRLSIL.

CDR3 coding DNA: TGCGCCAGCAGCCAGATGACCATTGATACGCAGTATTTT. Residues: CASSQMTIDTQYF. This rearrangement joins TRBV4-1 to TRBJ2-3; D gene ambiguous. V was trimmed by 3 bases and J by 6 bases, leaving 10 bases between them. Germline lookup yields CDR1 MGHRA and CDR2 YSYEKL. CDR3 size: 13 residues.

The genes are TRBV15 and TRBJ2-2; perhaps TRBD1 as D (5 bases). Germline CDR1 and CDR2: LNHNV and YYDKDF (reference sequence). This CDR3 region has 14 residues. Deletions cut 5 bases from V and 6 bases from J, with 13 bases between. Here the CDR3 reads CATSGVGAAGELFF. As DNA, the CDR3 is TGTGCCACCAGCGGGGTAGGGGCGGCCGGGGAGCTGTTTTTT.

J is TRBJ2-2 and V is TRBV6-5; D not resolved. Trimming removed 0 bases at V and 4 bases at J, with 9 bases between. This CDR3 has 15 amino acids. Germline CDR1 and CDR2: MNHEY and SVGAGI. CDR3 residues: CASSYSAGSTGELFF. The CDR3 DNA sequence: TGTGCCAGCAGTTACTCCGCCGGATCCACCGGGGAGCTGTTTTTT.

The chain is built from TRBV11-2 and TRBJ2-7; no definite D call. Germline V gene sequence: CDR1 SGHAT, CDR2 FQNNGV. The CDR3 is 15 amino acids. V lost 0 bases and J lost 0, with 9 bases in between. CDR3: CASSLESATSYEQYF. The CDR3 DNA is TGTGCCAGCAGCTTAGAGAGCGCGACCTCCTACGAGCAGTACTTC.

This chain links TRBV7-9 with TRBJ2-5; D assignment may be TRBD1 or TRBD2 (6 bases each). There are 14 residues in the CDR3. Germline lookup yields CDR1 SEHNR and CDR2 FQNEAQ (reference sequence). Trimming shortened V by 2 bases and J by 5 bases, and 12 bases separated the two germline ends. CDR3 in DNA: TGTGCCAGCAGCTTATTTACCGGGGGCGAGACCCAGTACTTC. Its translation: CASSLFTGGETQYF.

The chain uses TRBV7-9 and TRBJ2-6; D is uncertain. The CDR3 sequence is 13 residues long. V lost 4 bases to trimming and J lost 11 bases, with 12 bases between them. The germline gives CDR1 SEHNR, CDR2 FQNEAQ (reference sequence). The CDR3 sequence: CASSSWTADVLTF. CDR3 bases: TGTGCCAGCAGCTCCTGGACCGCGGACGTCCTGACTTTC. Full variable domain (missing parts from reference TRBV7-9 and TRBJ2-6): DTGVSQNPRHKITKRGQNVTFRCDPISEHNRLYWYRQTLGQGPEFLTYFQNEAQLEKSRLLSDRFSAERPKGSFSTLEIQRTEQGDSAMYLCASSSWTADVLTFGAGSRLTVL.

In its sample, this clone was seen once. CDR3 nucleotides: TGTGCCAGCAGCCAAGCAGTTAGCGGGCCCAATGAGCAGTTCTTC. It yields the protein CASSQAVSGPNEQFF. The chain employs TRBV7-7 and TRBJ2-1; 7 bases are a match to TRBD2. Per the germline V gene, CDR1 is SSHAT and CDR2 is FNYEAQ (reference sequence). The V segment lost 5 bases and the J segment 6 bases; nucleotides outside the gene matches: 10. This CDR3 comprises 15 residues.

By share of the sample, this clone is medium-sized. This chain joins TRBV6-5 and TRBJ1-6; a weak D match, TRBD1 (6 bases). CDR1 is MNHEY, CDR2 SVGAGI, per germline. The V end was cut by 6 bases, the J end by 6 bases, with 15 bases between. The CDR3 is made up of 15 amino acids. CDR3 coding DNA: TGTGCCAGCAGGCCGGACAGCCGGTCTAATTCACCCCTCCACTTT. Protein product: CASRPDSRSNSPLHF.

Worth noting for this clone: The junction differs from germline at one of its ends, possibly a read error. CDR3 loop: CASSGPPQTGGIPF. CDR3 in DNA: TGTGCCAGCAGTGGACCCCCTCAAACAGGGGGCATACCCTTC. The chain links TRBV28 to TRBJ1-2, with TRBD1 matching over 9 bases. This CDR3 region has 14 residues. The germline CDR1 and CDR2 sequences are MDHEN and SYDVKM.

This rearrangement joins TRBV19 to TRBJ2-3; D might be TRBD1 or TRBD2, each matching 5 bases. This CDR3 is built from 13 residues. V was pared by 1 base and J by 10 bases, with 12 bases between. CDR1 and CDR2 (germline): LNHDA, SQIVND (reference sequence). The CDR3 sequence: CASSIGARDPQYF. The CDR3 DNA follows: TGTGCCAGTAGTATAGGGGCCCGGGACCCGCAGTATTTT.

To note about this clone: The sample has other DNA sequences that encode this CDR3 too. The V and J genes are TRBV6-6 and TRBJ1-5, with 10 nucleotides matching TRBD1. Per germline, CDR1 MNHNY and CDR2 SVGAGI (reference sequence). J lost 7 bases, V lost 7 bases, and 10 bases had no gene match. The CDR3 is made up of 15 amino acids. The CDR3 loop reads CASTLGRDRGQPQHF. CDR3 nucleotides: TGTGCCAGCACCCTGGGCCGGGACAGGGGCCAGCCCCAGCATTTT.

The chain recombines TRBV25-1 with TRBJ1-1, with D perhaps matching TRBD1 (5 bases). CDR3 size: 14 residues. V shed 4 bases and J shed 4 bases, with 13 bases lying between them. Germline CDR1 is MGHDK and CDR2 is SYGVNS. This CDR3 is CASSGIGVGTEAFF. The DNA for the CDR3 is TGTGCCAGCAGTGGCATAGGGGTCGGCACTGAAGCTTTCTTT.

The genes are TRBV7-3 and TRBJ2-3, with 7 positions matching TRBD1. This CDR3 is built from 13 residues. The V and J ends lost 5 bases and 5 bases, in that order; junction bases with no gene match: 4. Germline CDR1 SGHTA, CDR2 FQGTGA. CDR3 nucleotide sequence: TGTGCCAGCAGCCAAGGGGGCAAAGATACGCAGTATTTT. Its translation: CASSQGGKDTQYF.

The rearrangement links TRBV6-5 to TRBJ2-5; D possibly corresponds to TRBD1 (6 bases). V lost 2 bases to trimming and J lost 5 bases, with 15 bases between them. The CDR3 loop spans 15 amino acids. CDR1 MNHEY and CDR2 SVGAGI come from the germline V gene. CDR3 coding DNA: TGTGCCAGCAGTTACCTTTGGGGGCGCGGGGAGACCCAGTACTTC. Its translation is CASSYLWGRGETQYF.

This clone has just a few counts. J is TRBJ2-5 and V is TRBV7-2; 10 bases agree with TRBD2. Per germline, CDR1 SGHTA and CDR2 FQGNSA. The junction had 5 bases not matched to a gene; V was cut back by 5 bases and J by 2 bases. This CDR3 has 15 residues. CDR3 sequence (DNA): TGTGCCAGCAGCGACCCTAGCGGGGGACAAGAGACCCAGTACTTC. Protein product: CASSDPSGGQETQYF.

The chain is built from TRBV18 and TRBJ1-6, with a weak D call TRBD1 (5 bases). With 8 bases removed from V and 8 bases from J, the gap between germline ends came to 13 bases. CDR3 length: 13 residues. Germline CDR1 KGHSH, CDR2 LQKENI. The CDR3 spells CASGMGDDSPLHF. DNA of the CDR3: TGTGCCAGCGGAATGGGGGATGATTCACCCCTCCACTTT.

The chain links TRBV27 to TRBJ2-1; D may be TRBD1 or TRBD2 (5 bases each). The CDR3 runs to 14 residues. Trimming removed 2 bases from V and 7 bases from J, with 12 bases in between. Germline CDR1 MNHEY, CDR2 SMNVEV (reference sequence). The CDR3 DNA reads TGTGCCAGCAGTTTACGGGGCTCGGGAAATGAGCAGTTCTTC. The encoded protein is CASSLRGSGNEQFF.

The chain is built from TRBV18 and TRBJ2-2, with D possibly being TRBD1 or TRBD2 (5 bases each). The CDR3 extends over 15 amino acids. Per germline, CDR1 KGHSH and CDR2 LQKENI. Trimming shortened V by 3 bases and J by 6 bases, and 14 bases separated the two germline ends. In DNA form, the CDR3 reads TGTGCCAGCTCACCGACCGGGGCAGAAGCCGGGGAGCTGTTTTTT. This sequence encodes CASSPTGAEAGELFF.

This clone was counted only a few times. The chain is built from TRBV10-3 and TRBJ1-1; possibly TRBD1 for D (5 bases). The CDR3 totals 15 residues. Germline values: CDR1 ENHRY, CDR2 SYGVKD. V was clipped by 2 bases and J by 5 bases, with 15 bases between them. The CDR3 region is CAISESGQGGTEAFF. In DNA form, the CDR3 reads TGTGCCATCAGTGAGAGTGGGCAGGGAGGGACTGAAGCTTTCTTT.

The rearrangement joins TRBV5-1 to TRBJ2-1; a possible D gene is TRBD2 (6 bases). The ends were cut back, 2 bases at V and 0 bases at J, with 12 bases in the middle. The CDR3 has 16 residues. The germline gives CDR1 SGHRS, CDR2 YFSETQ. The CDR3 DNA is TGCGCCAGCAGCTTCGGGGGAACAGGCTCCTACAATGAGCAGTTCTTC. Its protein is CASSFGGTGSYNEQFF.

CDR3 protein: CATRGDRRTEAFF. The DNA of the CDR3 is TGTGCCACGAGGGGGGATCGGAGGACTGAAGCTTTCTTT. The chain has TRBV6-6 and TRBJ1-1, with D maybe TRBD1 (6 bases). Germline values: CDR1 MNHNY, CDR2 SVGAGI (reference sequence). The CDR3 is made up of 13 amino acids. Trimming left V 10 bases short and J 5 bases short, with 17 bases between.

CDR3 amino acids: CASSLAGNRELFF. The DNA for the CDR3 is TGTGCCAGCAGCTTGGCGGGGAATAGGGAGCTGTTTTTT. The genes are TRBV5-5 and TRBJ2-2, with D possibly being TRBD2 (5 bases). Looked up from germline, CDR1 is SGHKS and CDR2 is YYEKEE (reference sequence). V lost 0 bases and J 9 bases, leaving 9 bases between the germline ends. The CDR3 covers 13 residues.

This chain connects TRBV29-1 to TRBJ2-2, with 7 bases that match TRBD1. The CDR3 runs to 14 residues. Germline CDR1 is SQVTM and CDR2 is ANQGSEA. Germline trimming cut 7 bases from V and 3 bases from J; bases unmatched to any gene: 8. CDR3 amino acids: CSATGSSDTGELFF. The CDR3 region has the DNA TGCAGCGCGACAGGGAGTTCGGACACCGGGGAGCTGTTTTTT.

V and J are TRBV28 and TRBJ1-5; 7 bases line up with TRBD1. J lost 4 bases, V lost 3 bases, and 6 bases had no gene match. The CDR3 has 15 residues. Germline lookup yields CDR1 MDHEN and CDR2 SYDVKM. CDR3 nucleotide sequence: TGTGCCAGCAGTTTTGCAGGGGGTGGAAATCAGCCCCAGCATTTT. It translates to CASSFAGGGNQPQHF.

The chain couples TRBV7-9 to TRBJ1-2; maybe TRBD1 (5 bases). The CDR3 is 15 amino acids. CDR1 is SEHNR and CDR2 is FQNEAQ in the germline V gene (reference sequence). V shed 5 bases and J shed 2 bases, with 15 bases lying between them. CDR3 residues: CASSETGGVNYGYTF. CDR3 coding DNA: TGTGCCAGCAGCGAAACGGGGGGAGTCAACTATGGCTACACCTTC.

The chain carries TRBV27 and TRBJ2-7, with TRBD1 matching over 8 bases. Unmatched junction bases numbered 9, after V lost 4 bases and J lost 1 base. Germline V lookup: CDR1 MNHEY, CDR2 SMNVEV (reference sequence). The CDR3 has 16 amino acids. This CDR3 is CASSSSGQGGSYEQYF. CDR3 in DNA: TGTGCCAGCAGTTCCTCAGGACAGGGTGGGTCCTACGAGCAGTACTTC.